Listed below are T cell receptor beta chains from one sample, sequenced in a study of OX40 agonist ivuxolimab in advanced cancers. The data were produced by immunoSEQ multiplex PCR, yet TCRdb's version contains in-frame clones alone and is incomplete. The sample consists of tens of thousands of clones, about 91% of them appearing once. The specimen was CD4+ or CD8+ T cells sorted from blood, collected in a trial of the OX40 agonist ivuxolimab. The receptors shown here come from an adult with an advanced solid tumor such as melanoma, head and neck, liver or kidney cancer. CDR3s include the opening cysteine and the closing phenylalanine or tryptophan. The order of the fields is V gene, CDR3 length, D gene, clone size, J gene, CDR3 protein, CDR3 DNA. D genes are given only for firm matches. Clone size is not always given. Where it is, it says once, few, many or a class for expanded clones.

V: TRBV21-1; length: 17; D: -; size: -; J: TRBJ1-2; CDR3: CASSLKVSPLGYYGYTF; DNA: TGTGCCAGCAGCCTAAAGGTCTCGCCTCTCGGTTACTATGGCTACACCTTC
V: TRBV7-9; length: 15; D: -; size: once; J: TRBJ1-1; CDR3: CASSSAGTGNTEAFF; DNA: TGTGCCAGCAGCTCGGCCGGGACCGGGAACACTGAAGCTTTCTTT
V: TRBV5-1; length: 13; D: -; size: -; J: TRBJ2-2; CDR3: CASSHKNTGELFF; DNA: TGCGCCAGCAGCCACAAGAACACCGGGGAGCTGTTTTTT
V: TRBV10-3; length: 14; D: TRBD1; size: -; J: TRBJ1-5; CDR3: CAISVDRVGQPQHF; DNA: TGTGCCATCAGTGTGGACAGGGTGGGGCAGCCCCAGCATTTT
V: TRBV9; length: 15; D: -; size: -; J: TRBJ2-5; CDR3: CASSVGTAPQETQYF; DNA: TGTGCCAGCAGCGTAGGGACCGCCCCTCAAGAGACCCAGTACTTC
V: TRBV2; length: 15; D: -; size: -; J: TRBJ1-5; CDR3: CASSPKTGGNQPQHF; DNA: TGTGCCAGCAGTCCTAAGACCGGGGGCAATCAGCCCCAGCATTTT
V: TRBV7-8; length: 15; D: TRBD2; size: -; J: TRBJ2-1; CDR3: CASSSLAGSYNEQFF; DNA: TGTGCCAGCAGCTCCCTAGCGGGTAGCTACAATGAGCAGTTCTTC
V: TRBV9; length: 14; D: TRBD1; size: -; J: TRBJ1-1; CDR3: CASSLGQVNTEAFF; DNA: TGTGCCAGCAGCCTTGGACAGGTGAACACTGAAGCTTTCTTT
V: TRBV6-1; length: 15; D: TRBD1; size: -; J: TRBJ2-7; CDR3: CASSPPTGLGYEQYF; DNA: TGTGCCAGCAGCCCACCGACAGGGCTTGGCTACGAGCAGTACTTC
V: TRBV9; length: 16; D: TRBD2; size: once; J: TRBJ2-7; CDR3: CASSVQPTSGPYEQYF; DNA: TGTGCCAGCAGCGTTCAACCGACTAGCGGCCCCTACGAGCAGTACTTC
V: TRBV10-3; length: 12; D: TRBD2; size: -; J: TRBJ2-1; CDR3: CAINVGGGEQFF; DNA: TGTGCCATAAACGTGGGGGGGGGTGAGCAGTTCTTC
V: TRBV5-1; length: 14; D: -; size: -; J: TRBJ2-2; CDR3: CASSLGQNTGELFF; DNA: TGCGCCAGCAGCTTGGGGCAGAACACCGGGGAGCTGTTTTTT
V: TRBV11-3; length: 12; D: -; size: -; J: TRBJ2-2; CDR3: CASSLGVGELFF; DNA: TGTGCCAGCAGCTTGGGCGTCGGGGAGCTGTTTTTT
V: TRBV5-1; length: 15; D: TRBD2; size: -; J: TRBJ2-3; CDR3: CASSLGLVSVDTQYF; DNA: TGCGCCAGCAGCCTGGGACTAGTCTCGGTTGATACGCAGTATTTT
V: TRBV11-2; length: 11; D: -; size: -; J: TRBJ1-1; CDR3: CASFTAIEAFF; DNA: TGTGCCAGCTTCACAGCAATTGAAGCTTTCTTT
V: TRBV6-6; length: 13; D: -; size: -; J: TRBJ1-1; CDR3: CASSYWGSTEAFF; DNA: TGTGCCAGCAGTTACTGGGGTAGCACTGAAGCTTTCTTT
V: TRBV5-1; length: 15; D: -; size: once; J: TRBJ2-1; CDR3: CASSLGGNTYNEQFF; DNA: TGCGCCAGCAGCTTGGGGGGAAACACCTACAATGAGCAGTTCTTC
V: TRBV15; length: 17; D: TRBD2; size: -; J: TRBJ2-3; CDR3: CATSTRWSGSGPDTQYF; DNA: TGTGCCACCAGTACTCGATGGAGCGGGAGCGGGCCAGATACGCAGTATTTT
V: TRBV9; length: 17; D: TRBD1; size: once; J: TRBJ1-5; CDR3: CASSVGPGQRSNQPQHF; DNA: TGTGCCAGCAGCGTAGGCCCGGGACAGCGTAGCAATCAGCCCCAGCATTTT
V: TRBV11-3; length: 14; D: -; size: -; J: TRBJ2-3; CDR3: CASSSDLATDTQYF; DNA: TGTGCCAGCAGCTCGGACCTAGCCACAGATACGCAGTATTTT
V: TRBV27; length: 20; D: TRBD2; size: -; J: TRBJ2-2; CDR3: CASRTAGGSYLMSNTGELFF; DNA: TGTGCCAGCAGAACCGCGGGCGGGAGTTATCTAATGTCGAACACCGGGGAGCTGTTTTTT
V: TRBV7-9; length: 16; D: TRBD2; size: -; J: TRBJ2-1; CDR3: CASSPQGLAGPNEQFF; DNA: TGTGCCAGCAGCCCCCAGGGACTAGCGGGGCCCAATGAGCAGTTCTTC
V: TRBV2; length: 12; D: -; size: few; J: TRBJ2-7; CDR3: CASSEQQYEQYF; DNA: TGTGCCAGCAGTGAACAGCAGTACGAGCAGTACTTC
V: TRBV7-9; length: 15; D: -; size: -; J: TRBJ1-3; CDR3: CASSGQGTSGNTIYF; DNA: TGTGCCAGCAGCGGCCAGGGGACCTCTGGAAACACCATATATTTT
V: TRBV7-9; length: 14; D: -; size: few; J: TRBJ2-7; CDR3: CASSLMGGSYEQYF; DNA: TGTGCCAGCAGCTTAATGGGGGGTAGCTACGAGCAGTACTTC
V: TRBV19; length: 14; D: -; size: -; J: TRBJ2-2; CDR3: CASTGALYTGELFF; DNA: TGTGCCAGTACTGGAGCGTTATACACCGGGGAGCTGTTTTTT
V: TRBV7-6; length: 17; D: TRBD2; size: -; J: TRBJ2-1; CDR3: CASSLESGRASYNEQFF; DNA: TGTGCCAGCAGCTTAGAGAGCGGGAGGGCCTCCTACAATGAGCAGTTCTTC
V: TRBV7-6; length: 14; D: -; size: -; J: TRBJ2-1; CDR3: CASSPTDSYNEQFF; DNA: TGTGCCAGCAGCCCCACAGATTCCTACAATGAGCAGTTCTTC
V: TRBV6-4; length: 20; D: TRBD1; size: -; J: TRBJ1-5; CDR3: CAILRPGQGVLRVSNQPQHF; DNA: TGTGCCATTCTGAGACCGGGACAGGGGGTTCTGAGGGTTAGCAATCAGCCCCAGCATTTT
V: TRBV30; length: 16; D: TRBD2; size: -; J: TRBJ2-5; CDR3: CAWSVLRGGSQETQYF; DNA: TGTGCCTGGAGTGTACTCCGAGGCGGGAGCCAAGAGACCCAGTACTTC
V: TRBV19; length: 15; D: TRBD1; size: -; J: TRBJ1-2; CDR3: CASRTDRGVNYGYTF; DNA: TGTGCCAGTAGAACCGACAGGGGCGTAAACTATGGCTACACCTTC
V: TRBV30; length: 12; D: -; size: -; J: TRBJ2-7; CDR3: CAWSVPYSEQYF; DNA: TGTGCCTGGAGTGTCCCTTACTCCGAGCAGTACTTC
V: TRBV7-9; length: 17; D: -; size: -; J: TRBJ1-4; CDR3: CASSLGAITGSYEKLFF; DNA: TGTGCCAGCAGCTTAGGCGCCATTACAGGGTCTTATGAAAAACTGTTTTTT
V: TRBV18; length: 15; D: TRBD2; size: -; J: TRBJ2-5; CDR3: CASSPPSGSQETQYF; DNA: TGTGCCAGCTCACCGCCTAGCGGGTCCCAAGAGACCCAGTACTTC
V: TRBV5-8; length: 13; D: -; size: -; J: TRBJ2-7; CDR3: CASSSPQSYEQYF; DNA: TGTGCCAGCAGCTCTCCCCAATCCTACGAGCAGTACTTC
V: TRBV4-1; length: 18; D: -; size: -; J: TRBJ2-1; CDR3: CASSQDPSNQGIPMRQFF; DNA: TGCGCCAGCAGCCAAGACCCTTCGAACCAGGGCATTCCAATGAGGCAGTTCTTC
V: TRBV6-4; length: 11; D: -; size: -; J: TRBJ1-2; CDR3: CASSDRYGYTF; DNA: TGTGCCAGCAGTGATCGATATGGCTACACCTTC
V: TRBV7-8; length: 15; D: -; size: few; J: TRBJ2-7; CDR3: CASSQVNRRGYEQYF; DNA: TGTGCCAGCAGTCAAGTTAACAGGAGGGGCTACGAGCAGTACTTC
V: TRBV6-5; length: 16; D: TRBD1; size: -; J: TRBJ1-4; CDR3: CASSYDPGQRKEKLFF; DNA: TGTGCCAGCAGTTACGATCCGGGACAGAGAAAGGAAAAACTGTTTTTT
V: TRBV18; length: 13; D: -; size: -; J: TRBJ1-1; CDR3: CASQGTGDTEAFF; DNA: TGTGCCAGTCAAGGGACCGGGGACACTGAAGCTTTCTTT
V: TRBV19; length: 14; D: -; size: once; J: TRBJ2-7; CDR3: CASSHTGEAYEQYF; DNA: TGTGCCAGTAGTCACACAGGAGAGGCCTACGAGCAGTACTTC
V: TRBV6-5; length: 14; D: -; size: -; J: TRBJ2-3; CDR3: CASSYQEGPDTQYF; DNA: TGTGCCAGCAGTTACCAGGAGGGGCCAGATACGCAGTATTTT
V: TRBV11-2; length: 16; D: TRBD2; size: -; J: TRBJ2-7; CDR3: CASSFLLTSLGYEQYF; DNA: TGTGCCAGCAGCTTTTTACTGACTAGCTTGGGTTACGAGCAGTACTTC
V: TRBV6-5; length: 14; D: TRBD1; size: -; J: TRBJ2-7; CDR3: CASTRDSPLGEQYF; DNA: TGTGCCAGCACCCGGGACAGCCCGTTAGGTGAGCAGTACTTC
V: TRBV4-3; length: 16; D: TRBD2; size: -; J: TRBJ2-7; CDR3: CASSQQTSGHSYEQYF; DNA: TGCGCCAGCAGCCAACAGACTAGCGGACATTCCTACGAGCAGTACTTC